Listed below are T cell receptor beta chains from one sample, sequenced in a study of shared T cell receptors in the human thymus. The assay was immunoSEQ multiplex PCR, and TCRdb's table has in-frame clones only and misses some. In the table there are about 380,000 clones, roughly 94% of which are singletons. Sequencing was carried out using thymocytes. The receptors were gathered from a human donor. CDR3s include the opening cysteine and the closing phenylalanine or tryptophan. Each record gives: J gene, V gene, CDR3 protein.

j_gene: TRBJ1-2
v_gene: TRBV2
CDR3aa: CASSQGIFGYTF

j_gene: TRBJ2-5
v_gene: TRBV6-6
CDR3aa: CASSNRDWRETQYF

j_gene: TRBJ1-2
v_gene: TRBV2
CDR3aa: CASTYRRRGPDYGYTF

j_gene: TRBJ2-7
v_gene: TRBV27
CDR3aa: CASSLSTGTGGYEQYF

j_gene: TRBJ2-5
v_gene: TRBV27
CDR3aa: CASSVGRGDRGETQYF

j_gene: TRBJ1-5
v_gene: TRBV5-4
CDR3aa: CASSVQTQGTDDSNQPQHF

j_gene: TRBJ2-1
v_gene: TRBV6-1
CDR3aa: CASSEQWSSGELGEQFF

j_gene: -
v_gene: TRBV5-8
CDR3aa: CASSHVEQYF

j_gene: TRBJ2-3
v_gene: TRBV11-2
CDR3aa: CASSLGQSTDTQYF

j_gene: TRBJ2-7
v_gene: TRBV7-2
CDR3aa: CASSRGASEGQYF

j_gene: TRBJ2-1
v_gene: TRBV7-3
CDR3aa: CASSLYASGRFSDEQFF

j_gene: TRBJ2-1
v_gene: TRBV19
CDR3aa: CASIPSGRAGPYNEQFF

j_gene: TRBJ2-7
v_gene: TRBV10-1
CDR3aa: CASRKREWGEQYF

j_gene: TRBJ2-1
v_gene: TRBV5-1
CDR3aa: CASSLGGGREGNEQFF

j_gene: TRBJ2-3
v_gene: TRBV28
CDR3aa: CASFPGLAGRDTQYF

j_gene: TRBJ2-1
v_gene: TRBV28
CDR3aa: CASSSISGTSGGSSYNEQFF

j_gene: TRBJ1-1
v_gene: TRBV5-8
CDR3aa: CASSSRDRGMNTEAFF

j_gene: TRBJ2-3
v_gene: TRBV27
CDR3aa: CASSYSADTQYF

j_gene: TRBJ2-7
v_gene: TRBV5-4
CDR3aa: CASSQDLGTSGKTYEQYF

j_gene: TRBJ2-1
v_gene: TRBV7-2
CDR3aa: CASSLGQTSGSHEQFF

j_gene: TRBJ2-3
v_gene: TRBV5-1
CDR3aa: CASSLGGSSSTDTQYF

j_gene: TRBJ1-4
v_gene: TRBV28
CDR3aa: CASSLRAGGVEKLFF

j_gene: TRBJ1-3
v_gene: TRBV27
CDR3aa: CASSLSNPWDSKAIYLCYGNTIYF

j_gene: TRBJ1-1
v_gene: TRBV7-6
CDR3aa: CASTPLGFGAFF

j_gene: TRBJ2-7
v_gene: TRBV11-2
CDR3aa: CVSSTMTEVMGEQYF

j_gene: TRBJ1-1
v_gene: TRBV6-1
CDR3aa: CASSFTMNTEAFF

j_gene: TRBJ2-7
v_gene: TRBV15
CDR3aa: CATSRDPGRSYEQYF